Below are 12 T cell receptor beta chains sequenced from a single sample in a study of blood T cell repertoires in COVID-19. TCRdb keeps only in-frame clones here, not all; method: immunoSEQ multiplex PCR. The table records tens of thousands of clones, 85% to 90% of them present only once. The specimen sequenced was peripheral blood. The receptors were sampled from a man in his sixties or seventies with acute or convalescent COVID-19.

This chain joins TRBV5-4 and TRBJ1-6, with D hard to call. V lost 4 bases, J lost 9 bases, and 20 bases lay in between. Per germline, CDR1 SGHNT and CDR2 YYREEE (reference sequence). This CDR3 contains 16 residues. The CDR3 sequence is CASSLWEGPEGSPLHF. The CDR3 DNA follows: TGTGCCAGCAGCCTGTGGGAGGGCCCAGAGGGTTCACCCCTCCACTTT.

This clone is medium-sized in the sample. CDR3 sequence reads: CAIGVGSWEQFF. DNA for the CDR3: TGTGCCATCGGGGTTGGGAGTTGGGAGCAGTTCTTC. V and J are TRBV10-3 and TRBJ2-1; possibly TRBD2 for D (5 bases). The CDR3 consists of 12 residues. Trimming pared 8 bases from V and 10 bases from J, leaving 15 bases between. CDR1 and CDR2 from the germline V gene are ENHRY and SYGVKD.

This clone was observed a single time. This chain links TRBV6-6 with TRBJ1-1; tentative D call: TRBD1 (6 bases). Deletions cut 2 bases from V and 5 bases from J, with 15 bases between. The CDR3 sequence is 15 residues long. Per the germline V gene, CDR1 is MNHNY and CDR2 is SVGAGI (reference sequence). CDR3 sequence reads: CASSYLTGKWTEAFF. CDR3 coding DNA: TGTGCCAGCAGTTACCTTACAGGGAAATGGACTGAAGCTTTCTTT.

This sequence joins TRBV19 and TRBJ1-1; no reliable D call. V lost 8 bases to trimming and J lost 1 base, with 14 bases between them. There are 14 residues in the CDR3. Germline V gene lookup returns CDR1 LNHDA and CDR2 SQIVND (reference sequence). CDR3 in amino acids: CASGLRRPNTEAFF. In DNA, the CDR3 is TGTGCCAGTGGGCTGCGCAGGCCGAACACTGAAGCTTTCTTT.

The CDR3 loop reads CASSLTGTNTEAFF. CDR3 DNA sequence: TGTGCCAGCAGCTTGACAGGGACGAACACTGAAGCTTTCTTT. The chain has TRBV9 and TRBJ1-1, with 7 positions matching TRBD1. The length of the CDR3 is 14 residues. In germline, CDR1 is SGDLS, CDR2 YYNGEE. J gave up 1 base and V 4 bases, and 4 bases lay outside the gene matches.

V gene TRBV9 combines with J gene TRBJ2-7, with 8 positions matching TRBD1. The CDR3 runs to 15 residues. The germline gives CDR1 SGDLS, CDR2 YYNGEE. V was pared by 1 base and J by 4 bases, with 7 bases of the junction left unmatched. The CDR3 sequence: CASSVSQGARYEQYF. In DNA, the CDR3 is TGTGCCAGCAGCGTATCCCAGGGGGCTAGGTACGAGCAGTACTTC.

This clone was observed a few times. J is TRBJ2-1 and V is TRBV19; 7 nucleotides match TRBD1. Germline V gene sequence: CDR1 LNHDA, CDR2 SQIVND (reference sequence). The J segment lost 7 bases and the V segment lost 4 bases, leaving 13 bases of the junction unmatched. CDR3 length: 16 amino acids. DNA of the CDR3: TGTGCCAGTAGTACCCCACAGACAGGGTGGAGGAATGAGCAGTTCTTC. It codes for CASSTPQTGWRNEQFF.

The chain carries TRBV7-2 and TRBJ2-7; D is possibly TRBD1 (5 bases). The V end was cut by 1 base, the J end by 7 bases, with 11 bases between. CDR1 and CDR2 (germline): SGHTA, FQGNSA. The CDR3 is 13 residues long. The CDR3 DNA sequence: TGTGCCAGCAGCTTAGAATCAGGGCTTGAGCAGTACTTC. This codes for CASSLESGLEQYF.

The sample holds a few counts of this clone. The rearrangement uses TRBV18 and TRBJ1-1; D unresolved. Trimming stripped 0 bases from V and 4 bases from J, with 15 bases between. Germline CDR1 is KGHSH and CDR2 is LQKENI. The CDR3 has 16 amino acids. CDR3 DNA sequence: TGTGCCAGCTCACCACCTCTGGGAACGGAGGGCACTGAAGCTTTCTTT. Translated, it gives CASSPPLGTEGTEAFF. The whole variable domain, filled in from reference TRBV18 and TRBJ1-1, reads NAGVMQNPRHLVRRRGQEARLRCSPMKGHSHVYWYRQLPEEGLKFMVYLQKENIIDESGMPKERFSAEFPKEGPSILRIQQVVRGDSAAYFCASSPPLGTEGTEAFFGQGTRLTVV.

The gene calls are TRBV16 and TRBJ1-2; 7 nucleotides line up with TRBD1. The CDR3 extends over 14 amino acids. J lost 7 bases, V lost 1 base, and 6 bases had no gene match. CDR1 and CDR2 from the germline V gene are KGHSY and FQNENV. The CDR3 region is CASSQLGRGIGYTF. The CDR3 DNA sequence: TGTGCCAGCAGCCAATTGGGCAGGGGGATTGGCTACACCTTC.

V usage is TRBV9 and J usage is TRBJ2-5, with D perhaps matching TRBD2 (6 bases). V lost 0 bases to trimming and J lost 7 bases, with 13 bases between them. This CDR3 is 14 amino acids long. CDR1 is SGDLS and CDR2 is YYNGEE in the germline V gene. CDR3 nucleotides: TGTGCCAGCAGCGTAGGGACTAACGGGAGGACCCAGTACTTC. This sequence encodes CASSVGTNGRTQYF.

This clone was counted between two and nine times. V and J are TRBV25-1 and TRBJ2-7, with 9 bases that match TRBD1. The V gene's germline CDR1 is MGHDK and CDR2 SYGVNS. After removal of 1 base from V and 2 bases from J, the junction contained 9 bases not matched to a gene. The CDR3 covers 17 residues. The CDR3 DNA reads as TGTGCCAGCAGTGAATGGGTACCGGGACAGGGAGCCTACGAGCAGTACTTC. Its translation: CASSEWVPGQGAYEQYF.